Given below is one T cell receptor (beta chain) in context. TCRdb itself ran the 5' RACE reads through MiXCR, one entry per CDR3 protein. The profile covers hundreds of thousands of distinct CDR3 sequences, with roughly 24% appearing a single time and 5% to 8% taken by the ten largest. The CDR3 loop spans 16 amino acids. Germline V gene data show CDR1 as MDHEN and CDR2 as SYDVKM. Trimming at V came to 4 bases and at J to 2 bases, leaving 10 bases not matched to a gene. These data belong to a study of CD8 T cells in ankylosing spondylitis. The TCR sequence derives from a male donor with ankylosing spondylitis or in good health (not recorded which). The rearrangement links TRBV28 to TRBJ2-7; TRBD2 agrees at 8 bases. Specimen: blood, either unsorted or a sorted T cell fraction (not recorded which). The CDR3 reads CASSSTGGAKAYEQYF. For the CDR3, the DNA is TGTGCCAGCAGTTCTACGGGGGGGGCTAAAGCCTACGAGCAGTACTTC.